These T cell receptor beta chains were read from a single sample in a study of cytomegalovirus exposure and HLA in healthy donors. Sequenced by immunoSEQ multiplex PCR; TCRdb stores in-frame clones only, minus some. Here the sample spans 190,000 or so clones, around 79% being singletons. Source material: PBMCs. The receptors shown here come from a girl aged 5-17 years in good health and CMV-seropositive. Each CDR3 is given with its conserved first and last residue. The order of the fields is J gene, V gene, CDR3 length, clone size, D gene, CDR3 DNA, CDR3 protein. D genes are given only for firm matches. Clone size is shown for a subset of rows, as once, few, many or a class of expanded clone.

j_call: TRBJ2-5
v_call: TRBV19
cdr3_length: 13
clone_size: NA
d_call: NA
cdr3_nt: TGTGCCAGTAGGGGAGAGGGACAAGAGACCCAGTACTTC
cdr3_aa: CASRGEGQETQYF

j_call: TRBJ2-7
v_call: TRBV4-2
cdr3_length: 15
clone_size: NA
d_call: TRBD1
cdr3_nt: TGTGCCAGCAGCCGAGGGGTTGACAGGGGCTACGAGCAGTACTTC
cdr3_aa: CASSRGVDRGYEQYF

j_call: TRBJ1-5
v_call: TRBV10-3
cdr3_length: 12
clone_size: NA
d_call: NA
cdr3_nt: TGTGCCATCAGTGGCGGAAATCAGCCCCAGCATTTT
cdr3_aa: CAISGGNQPQHF

j_call: TRBJ1-6
v_call: TRBV2
cdr3_length: 11
clone_size: NA
d_call: NA
cdr3_nt: TGTGCCAGCAGGATACAGGGTCCCCTCCACTTT
cdr3_aa: CASRIQGPLHF

j_call: TRBJ2-7
v_call: TRBV5-4
cdr3_length: 13
clone_size: NA
d_call: NA
cdr3_nt: TGTGCCAGCAGCCGATCAGGGCACTACGAGCAGTACTTC
cdr3_aa: CASSRSGHYEQYF

j_call: TRBJ1-2
v_call: TRBV11-2
cdr3_length: 13
clone_size: NA
d_call: NA
cdr3_nt: TGTGCCAGCAGGAAGACAGGCAGCTATGGCTACACCTTC
cdr3_aa: CASRKTGSYGYTF

j_call: TRBJ1-3
v_call: TRBV5-6
cdr3_length: 16
clone_size: NA
d_call: NA
cdr3_nt: TGTGCCAGCAGCTTTTTCTCCAGGGGAGATGGAAACACCATATATTTT
cdr3_aa: CASSFFSRGDGNTIYF

j_call: TRBJ2-7
v_call: TRBV2
cdr3_length: 14
clone_size: NA
d_call: TRBD1
cdr3_nt: TGTGCCAGCACAGAAACAGGGGTTTCAGAGGAGCAGTACTTC
cdr3_aa: CASTETGVSEEQYF

j_call: TRBJ2-1
v_call: TRBV5-4
cdr3_length: 16
clone_size: few
d_call: NA
cdr3_nt: TGTGCCAGCAGCTTGGGTGCCCCAGGGGCGGTTTATGAGCAGTTCTTC
cdr3_aa: CASSLGAPGAVYEQFF

j_call: TRBJ1-5
v_call: TRBV23-1
cdr3_length: 20
clone_size: NA
d_call: TRBD1
cdr3_nt: TGCGCCAGCAGTCACAACGCGGGGCAGGGGGCAGGAGATAGCAATCAGCCCCAGCATTTT
cdr3_aa: CASSHNAGQGAGDSNQPQHF

j_call: TRBJ1-6
v_call: TRBV19
cdr3_length: 16
clone_size: NA
d_call: NA
cdr3_nt: TGTGCCAGTAGTCCGAGAACTGGCCTTGGGCATTCACCCCTCCACTTT
cdr3_aa: CASSPRTGLGHSPLHF

j_call: TRBJ2-5
v_call: TRBV11-3
cdr3_length: 13
clone_size: NA
d_call: NA
cdr3_nt: TGTGCCAGCAGCTTAGGCCAGCGAGAGACCCAGTACTTC
cdr3_aa: CASSLGQRETQYF

j_call: TRBJ1-4
v_call: TRBV2
cdr3_length: 15
clone_size: few
d_call: TRBD1
cdr3_nt: TGTGCCAGCAGTAAAACGGGACAGAGGAATGAAAAACTGTTTTTT
cdr3_aa: CASSKTGQRNEKLFF

j_call: TRBJ1-5
v_call: TRBV6-1
cdr3_length: 17
clone_size: NA
d_call: NA
cdr3_nt: TGTGCCAGCAGTGAAGAGGTCGGCGGCAGGGGAGATCAGCCCCAGCATTTT
cdr3_aa: CASSEEVGGRGDQPQHF

j_call: TRBJ1-1
v_call: TRBV27
cdr3_length: 18
clone_size: NA
d_call: TRBD1
cdr3_nt: TGTGCCAGCAGTTCCTACCTAAAACAGGGACAGGGGAACACTGAAGCTTTCTTT
cdr3_aa: CASSSYLKQGQGNTEAFF

j_call: TRBJ2-3
v_call: TRBV30
cdr3_length: 14
clone_size: few
d_call: NA
cdr3_nt: TGTGCGGGAGGCCAGGGTAAAAGGGCAGATACGCAGTATTTT
cdr3_aa: CAGGQGKRADTQYF

j_call: TRBJ2-3
v_call: TRBV5-6
cdr3_length: 17
clone_size: NA
d_call: TRBD2
cdr3_nt: TGTGCCAGCAGCCCGGTCCCCAGCGGGGGGTACACAGATACGCAGTATTTT
cdr3_aa: CASSPVPSGGYTDTQYF

j_call: TRBJ2-3
v_call: TRBV5-1
cdr3_length: 16
clone_size: NA
d_call: NA
cdr3_nt: TGCGCCAGCAAATCCGGGACTCTACAAAGCGCAGATACGCAGTATTTT
cdr3_aa: CASKSGTLQSADTQYF

j_call: TRBJ2-2
v_call: TRBV5-4
cdr3_length: 14
clone_size: NA
d_call: NA
cdr3_nt: TGTGCCAGCACCTATAATAAGAACACCGGGGAGCTGTTTTTT
cdr3_aa: CASTYNKNTGELFF

j_call: TRBJ1-2
v_call: TRBV5-4
cdr3_length: 13
clone_size: NA
d_call: NA
cdr3_nt: TGTGCCAGCAGCTTGGATCGGGTCGGGGGCTACACCTTC
cdr3_aa: CASSLDRVGGYTF

j_call: TRBJ2-3
v_call: TRBV4-1
cdr3_length: 17
clone_size: NA
d_call: TRBD2
cdr3_nt: TGCGCCAGCAGCCAAGAAATTAGCGGGGGGACCACAGATACGCAGTATTTT
cdr3_aa: CASSQEISGGTTDTQYF

j_call: TRBJ2-6
v_call: TRBV7-9
cdr3_length: 18
clone_size: NA
d_call: NA
cdr3_nt: TGTGCCAGCAGCTTAGCCTCAGGGGCGGGGGCTGGGGCCAACGTCCTGACTTTC
cdr3_aa: CASSLASGAGAGANVLTF

j_call: TRBJ2-3
v_call: TRBV7-9
cdr3_length: 13
clone_size: few
d_call: NA
cdr3_nt: TGTGCCAGCAGCCCCCTAAGCACAGATACGCAGTATTTT
cdr3_aa: CASSPLSTDTQYF

j_call: TRBJ1-5
v_call: TRBV5-6
cdr3_length: 14
clone_size: NA
d_call: NA
cdr3_nt: TGTGCCAGCAGCTTGGGACAGGCTAATCAGCCCCAGCATTTT
cdr3_aa: CASSLGQANQPQHF

j_call: TRBJ1-1
v_call: TRBV21-1
cdr3_length: 16
clone_size: few
d_call: NA
cdr3_nt: TGTGCCAGCAGCAAAGGGGCAGGCTCTTGGAACACTGAAGCTTTCTTT
cdr3_aa: CASSKGAGSWNTEAFF

j_call: TRBJ2-5
v_call: TRBV2
cdr3_length: 14
clone_size: NA
d_call: TRBD1
cdr3_nt: TGTGCCAGCAGCGACACGGACAGGGTTTTAGCCCAGTACTTC
cdr3_aa: CASSDTDRVLAQYF